These 30 T cell receptor beta chains were sequenced from one sample in a study of somatic mutations in cytotoxic T cells in rheumatoid arthritis. TCRdb's table, derived via immunoSEQ multiplex PCR, lists solely in-frame clones and lacks some. In the table there are 15,000 to 20,000 clones, approximately 78% of which are singletons. The sequencing sample was made of CD8+ T cells sorted from blood. These receptors all stem from a woman between 45 and 60 years old with rheumatoid arthritis.

The chain links TRBV18 to TRBJ2-5; 10 bases are a match to TRBD2. The CDR3 is made up of 17 amino acids. V dropped 0 bases and J dropped 5; count of bases not matched to a gene: 9. Germline CDR1 KGHSH, CDR2 LQKENI. The CDR3 DNA reads TGTGCCAGCTCACCACCGAGGCTAGCGGGAGTGGAGGAGACCCAGTACTTC. Translated, it gives CASSPPRLAGVEETQYF.

The chain combines TRBV27 with TRBJ2-7; possible D gene TRBD2, 6 bases. The germline CDR1 and CDR2 sequences are MNHEY and SMNVEV (reference sequence). This CDR3 is built from 15 residues. With 4 bases removed from V and 2 bases from J, the gap between germline ends came to 15 bases. The CDR3 DNA follows: TGTGCCAGCAGTTCTGGGGCGGGACTTGCCTACGAGCAGTACTTC. This sequence encodes CASSSGAGLAYEQYF.

The chain carries TRBV27 and TRBJ2-3; D is undetermined. CDR3 length equals 13 residues. The V and J ends lost 6 bases and 7 bases respectively, with 14 bases between them. Germline lookup yields CDR1 MNHEY and CDR2 SMNVEV (reference sequence). The CDR3 here is CASSPSMGNTQYF. The DNA for the CDR3 is TGTGCCAGCAGCCCGTCTATGGGGAATACGCAGTATTTT.

Turning to this clone: In the same sample, other DNA sequences code for this CDR3. The V and J genes are TRBV4-3 and TRBJ2-7, with D tentatively TRBD1 or TRBD2 (5 bases each). Germline V CDR1 and CDR2: LGHNA, YSLEER. V lost 0 bases and J 0 bases, leaving 9 bases between the germline ends. The CDR3 is made up of 15 amino acids. The DNA of the CDR3 is TGCGCCAGCAGCCAAGACGGGACGGGCTCCTACGAGCAGTACTTC. Its protein is CASSQDGTGSYEQYF.

This rearrangement joins TRBV25-1 to TRBJ2-4, with D unclear. CDR1 MGHDK and CDR2 SYGVNS come from the germline V gene. V lost 4 bases and J lost 8, with 15 bases in between. This CDR3 is 14 amino acids long. CDR3 nucleotides: TGTGCCAGCAGTGGCCCAGGCCCTGTCGACATTCAGTACTTC. Translation: CASSGPGPVDIQYF.

This chain connects TRBV5-4 to TRBJ2-1, with 12 bases identical to TRBD2. The germline CDR1 and CDR2 sequences are SGHNT and YYREEE (reference sequence). CDR3 length equals 13 residues. Germline trimming cut 9 bases from V and 9 bases from J; bases unmatched to any gene: 7. In nucleotides, the CDR3 is TGTGCCACCAGACTAGCGGGAGATGTTGAGCAGTTCTTC. It translates to CATRLAGDVEQFF. The full variable domain, its missing parts supplied by reference TRBV5-4 and TRBJ2-1, is ETGVTQSPTHLIKTRGQQVTLRCSSQSGHNTVSWYQQALGQGPQFIFQYYREEENGRGNFPPRFSGLQFPNYSSELNVNALELDDSALYLCATRLAGDVEQFFGPGTRLTVL.

The CDR3 protein is CASSQDLGGRDNYGYTF. CDR3 in DNA: TGCGCCAGCAGCCAAGATCTTGGAGGGAGAGATAACTATGGCTACACCTTC. This chain connects TRBV4-3 to TRBJ1-2; D remains unclear. The ends were cut back, 0 bases at V and 1 base at J, with 15 bases in the middle. Germline CDR1 is LGHNA and CDR2 is YSLEER. The CDR3 has 17 amino acids.

The chain uses TRBV7-6 and TRBJ1-5, with TRBD1 as a possible D gene (6 bases). The germline CDR1 and CDR2 sequences are SGHVS and FNYEAQ. Trimming shortened V by 5 bases and J by 0 bases, and 20 bases separated the two germline ends. CDR3 length: 18 amino acids. CDR3 nucleotides: TGTGCCAGCAGCCCTACTGGGGGCAGGGAATATAGCAATCAGCCCCAGCATTTT. This translates into CASSPTGGREYSNQPQHF.

The chain combines TRBV7-9 with TRBJ2-7; D call uncertain. Germline V CDR1 and CDR2: SEHNR, FQNEAQ (reference sequence). Trimming shortened V by 1 base and J by 2 bases, and 3 bases separated the two germline ends. The CDR3 is 12 amino acids. The CDR3 DNA reads as TGTGCCAGCAGCTTAGGGGCCTACGAGCAGTACTTC. Residues: CASSLGAYEQYF.

This clone was seen only once. The chain joins TRBV11-2 to TRBJ2-1; D possibly corresponds to TRBD2 (5 bases). The germline V gene encodes CDR1 SGHAT and CDR2 FQNNGV. This CDR3 is built from 16 residues. V lost 1 base and J lost 2, with 12 bases in between. In nucleotides, the CDR3 is TGTGCCAGCAGCTTAGGAGAGGGAAGAACCTACAATGAGCAGTTCTTC. Protein sequence: CASSLGEGRTYNEQFF. The full variable domain, in which reference TRBV11-2 and TRBJ2-1 provide the parts outside the CDR3, is EAGVAQSPRYKIIEKRQSVAFWCNPISGHATLYWYQQILGQGPKLLIQFQNNGVVDDSQLPKDRFSAERLKGVDSTLKIQPAKLEDSAVYLCASSLGEGRTYNEQFFGPGTRLTVL.

V gene TRBV28 combines with J gene TRBJ1-1; D is unclear. The CDR3 length is 13 residues. Trimming cost V 4 bases and J 4 bases, with 10 bases left between them. Per the germline V gene, CDR1 is MDHEN and CDR2 is SYDVKM. The CDR3 region has the DNA TGTGCCAGCAGTTGGGCCAGGATCACTGAAGCTTTCTTT. This sequence encodes CASSWARITEAFF.

Only one count was recorded for this clone. The chain carries TRBV28 and TRBJ2-1; D not certain. The CDR3 is 11 amino acids. V lost 7 bases to trimming and J lost 12 bases, with 13 bases between them. CDR1 and CDR2 from the germline V gene are MDHEN and SYDVKM. The CDR3 nucleotides read TGTGCCAGCAACCCAGGCTCGGGGCAGTTCTTC. This codes for CASNPGSGQFF. The variable domain in full, with the rest retrieved from reference TRBV28 and TRBJ2-1, is DVKVTQSSRYLVKRTGEKVFLECVQDMDHENMFWYRQDPGLGLRLIYFSYDVKMKEKGDIPEGYSVSREKKERFSLILESASTNQTSMYLCASNPGSGQFFGPGTRLTVL.

The V call is TRBV30, the J call TRBJ1-1; D call uncertain. Germline lookup yields CDR1 GTSNPN and CDR2 SVGIG (reference sequence). V gave up 1 base and J gave up 1 base, with 10 bases separating them. The CDR3 consists of 14 residues. The CDR3 coding sequence is TGTGCCTGGAGTGGGCCGCCGCCGAACACTGAAGCTTTCTTT. This encodes CAWSGPPPNTEAFF. The complete variable domain, with remaining parts taken from reference TRBV30 and TRBJ1-1, reads SQTIHQWPATLVQPVGSPLSLECTVEGTSNPNLYWYRQAAGRGLQLLFYSVGIGQISSEVPQNLSASRPQDRQFILSSKKLLLSDSGFYLCAWSGPPPNTEAFFGQGTRLTVV.

This clone was detected a few times. CDR3 in amino acids: CASSPAGGNTEAFF. CDR3 bases: TGTGCCAGCTCACCGGCAGGGGGGAACACTGAAGCTTTCTTT. This chain uses TRBV18 with TRBJ1-1; 7 bases agree with TRBD1. The junction had 2 bases not matched to a gene; V was cut back by 3 bases and J by 1 base. The CDR3 runs to 14 residues. Germline CDR1 and CDR2: KGHSH and LQKENI.

The chain recombines TRBV2 with TRBJ1-1; D is undetermined. This CDR3 spans 12 amino acids. Germline loops: CDR1 SNHLY, CDR2 FYNNEI. Trimming stripped 7 bases from V and 0 bases from J, with 6 bases between. The CDR3 region has the DNA TGTGCCAGCAAAGCCTTGAACACTGAAGCTTTCTTT. It translates to CASKALNTEAFF.

This clone showed up just a few times. The V gene is TRBV14, the J gene TRBJ2-1, with 8 positions matching TRBD2. Looked up from germline, CDR1 is SGHDN and CDR2 is FVKESK. The CDR3 has 16 residues. After removal of 5 bases from V and 5 bases from J, the junction contained 11 bases not matched to a gene. CDR3 sequence reads: CASSLFEGTRNNEQFF. In nucleotides, the CDR3 is TGTGCCAGCAGCTTATTCGAGGGGACTAGGAACAATGAGCAGTTCTTC.

The V gene is TRBV7-9, the J gene TRBJ2-5, with D hard to call. V was clipped by 5 bases and J by 5 bases, with 18 bases between them. CDR3 length: 15 amino acids. Germline V gives CDR1 SEHNR, CDR2 FQNEAQ (reference sequence). The CDR3 nucleotides are TGTGCCAGCAGCCCTCAACAGAGGACCCACGAGACCCAGTACTTC. Translating it yields CASSPQQRTHETQYF. The entire variable domain, with the rest obtained from reference TRBV7-9 and TRBJ2-5, is as follows: DTGVSQNPRHKITKRGQNVTFRCDPISEHNRLYWYRQTLGQGPEFLTYFQNEAQLEKSRLLSDRFSAERPKGSFSTLEIQRTEQGDSAMYLCASSPQQRTHETQYFGPGTRLLVL.

This clone appeared a few times. The V and J genes are TRBV9 and TRBJ1-1; 9 positions agree with TRBD1. Germline CDR1 is SGDLS and CDR2 is YYNGEE. The CDR3 extends over 15 amino acids. V was clipped by 0 bases and J by 1 base; unmatched bases: 1. CDR3: CASSVGTGANTEAFF. The CDR3 DNA reads as TGTGCCAGCAGCGTAGGGACAGGGGCGAACACTGAAGCTTTCTTT. Full variable domain (outside the CDR3, taken from reference TRBV9 and TRBJ1-1): DSGVTQTPKHLITATGQRVTLRCSPRSGDLSVYWYQQSLDQGLQFLIQYYNGEERAKGNILERFSAQQFPDLHSELNLSSLELGDSALYFCASSVGTGANTEAFFGQGTRLTVV.

This chain joins TRBV6-5 and TRBJ2-1; D is uncertain. The CDR3 loop spans 14 amino acids. Germline V gives CDR1 MNHEY, CDR2 SVGAGI. V dropped 1 base and J dropped 6 bases, with 10 bases sitting between them. Here the CDR3 reads CASSYYTTGNEQFF. In DNA, the CDR3 is TGTGCCAGCAGTTACTATACGACGGGCAATGAGCAGTTCTTC.

The J gene is TRBJ2-7, the V gene TRBV4-3; 10 bases agree with TRBD1. Per the germline V gene, CDR1 is LGHNA and CDR2 is YSLEER. This CDR3 comprises 17 residues. V was pared by 1 base and J by 0 bases, with 6 bases of the junction left unmatched. CDR3 residues: CASSQGPGQGSSYEQYF. The CDR3 DNA is TGCGCCAGCAGCCAAGGACCGGGACAGGGGAGCTCCTACGAGCAGTACTTC.

Only a few counts were recorded for this clone. The CDR3 loop reads CASTPTPALTTDTQYF. In DNA form, the CDR3 reads TGTGCCAGCACCCCGACCCCCGCACTTACCACAGATACGCAGTATTTT. The chain has TRBV27 and TRBJ2-3; D gene uncertain. The germline V gene has CDR1 MNHEY and CDR2 SMNVEV (reference sequence). The CDR3 totals 16 residues. V lost 7 bases to trimming and J lost 2 bases, with 19 bases between them.

The genes are TRBV6-5 and TRBJ1-6; no definite D call. CDR3 length: 15 residues. The V end was cut by 6 bases, the J end by 6 bases, with 15 bases between. CDR1 is MNHEY, CDR2 SVGAGI, per germline. CDR3 amino acids: CASRNRETINSPLHF. Written as DNA, the CDR3 is TGTGCCAGCAGAAACCGAGAAACCATTAATTCACCCCTCCACTTT.

The chain carries TRBV5-6 and TRBJ1-3, with D tentatively TRBD1 (5 bases). Per germline, CDR1 SGHDT and CDR2 YYEEEE. V was trimmed by 4 bases and J by 0 bases, leaving 17 bases between them. The CDR3 covers 17 residues. For the CDR3, the DNA is TGTGCCAGCAGCACCGACAGAGGGCCGGTCTCTGGAAACACCATATATTTT. It translates to CASSTDRGPVSGNTIYF.

This rearrangement joins TRBV19 to TRBJ1-2; TRBD1 matches 10 bases. Germline trimming cut 5 bases from V and 7 bases from J; bases unmatched to any gene: 4. The CDR3 runs to 13 residues. Germline V CDR1 and CDR2: LNHDA, SQIVND (reference sequence). CDR3 sequence reads: CASSGGTGVGYTF. For the CDR3, the DNA is TGTGCCAGTAGTGGAGGGACAGGGGTTGGCTACACCTTC. Complete variable domain (other parts from reference TRBV19 and TRBJ1-2): DGGITQSPKYLFRKEGQNVTLSCEQNLNHDAMYWYRQDPGQGLRLIYYSQIVNDFQKGDIAEGYSVSREKKESFPLTVTSAQKNPTAFYLCASSGGTGVGYTFGSGTRLTVV.

The chain recombines TRBV6-1 with TRBJ2-1; 15 bases agree with TRBD2. The CDR3 sequence is 17 residues long. The V gene end was trimmed by 2 bases and the J gene end by 7 bases; junction bases not matched to a gene: 6. Per germline, CDR1 MNHNS and CDR2 SASEGT. This CDR3 reads CASSELRTSGRGNEQFF. As DNA, the CDR3 is TGTGCCAGCAGTGAATTGAGGACTAGCGGGAGGGGTAATGAGCAGTTCTTC.

V is TRBV28 and J is TRBJ2-1; D perhaps matches TRBD2 (6 bases). The germline CDR1 and CDR2 sequences are MDHEN and SYDVKM. The CDR3 has 13 amino acids. V was trimmed by 7 bases and J by 4 bases, leaving 11 bases between them. The CDR3: CASTMGLYNEQFF. The CDR3 DNA follows: TGTGCCAGCACCATGGGACTGTACAATGAGCAGTTCTTC.

The chain is built from TRBV10-3 and TRBJ1-2; D is uncertain. Germline CDR1 and CDR2: ENHRY and SYGVKD. The V and J ends lost 7 bases and 6 bases respectively, with 15 bases between them. The CDR3 totals 13 residues. The CDR3 DNA reads TGTGCCATCATGACCACGTCCGGTGATGGCTACACCTTC. It specifies CAIMTTSGDGYTF.

This rearrangement joins TRBV5-6 to TRBJ1-1, with D possibly being TRBD1 (5 bases). The ends were cut back, 2 bases at V and 1 base at J, with 12 bases in the middle. The CDR3 has 15 residues. From germline, CDR1 is SGHDT and CDR2 YYEEEE. CDR3 bases: TGTGCCAGCAGCTTCCCCGGGACGGCGAACACTGAAGCTTTCTTT. This codes for CASSFPGTANTEAFF.

This chain connects TRBV11-2 to TRBJ2-4, with D unresolved. The length of the CDR3 is 16 residues. V dropped 6 bases and J dropped 0 bases, with 15 bases sitting between them. Per the germline V gene, CDR1 is SGHAT and CDR2 is FQNNGV. The CDR3 is CASRLNWAPAKNIQYF. The CDR3 DNA sequence: TGTGCCAGCAGACTCAATTGGGCCCCAGCCAAAAACATTCAGTACTTC.

Only a few counts were recorded for this clone. The chain joins TRBV4-1 to TRBJ2-7; 11 positions match TRBD2. Trimming took 4 bases from V and 4 from J; bases not matched to a gene: 3. CDR1 MGHRA and CDR2 YSYEKL come from the germline V gene. This CDR3 has 14 amino acids. In DNA, the CDR3 is TGCGCCAGCAGCCTCATAGCGGGGGGGTACGAGCAGTACTTC. It yields the protein CASSLIAGGYEQYF.